Described below is a single TCR beta chain sequence and its context. What it binds is unknown. The authors reverse transcribed all of the isolated RNA, so sequencing captured expressed TCRB transcripts. Libraries were prepared by immunoSEQ multiplex PCR; TCRdb keeps only in-frame clonotypes and omits some of them. This sample has 600,000 to 650,000 clones, with 15% to 18% found just once. This sample stems from a study of beta chain features in type 1 diabetes. V dropped 4 bases and J dropped 4 bases, with 9 bases sitting between them. Per germline, CDR1 SGHRS and CDR2 YFSETQ. The CDR3 sequence is 12 residues long. Without exception, sorted populations had purity beyond 95%. Study conclusions and caveats: A definitive answer on HLA type influencing TCRB rearrangement was not reached here. VDJ junctions from type 1 diabetes patients carried fewer insertions and larger deletions. The study found that naive, central memory and Treg TCRB repertoires appeared more similar in patients than in healthy donors.

The material sequenced was naive CD4+ T cells from blood. The J gene is TRBJ2-7, the V gene TRBV5-1, with TRBD1 as a possible D gene (5 bases). The receptor was derived from a man between 18 and 35 years old in good health. The CDR3 DNA follows: TGCGCCAGCAGCCGTGGACAATACGAGCAGTACTTC. The encoded protein is CASSRGQYEQYF.